Listed below are T cell receptor beta chains from one sample, sequenced in a study of blood T cell repertoires in COVID-19. The assay was immunoSEQ multiplex PCR, and TCRdb's table has in-frame clones only and misses some. The sample carries about 190,000 clones, around 91% recorded once. The sequencing input was peripheral blood. The origin of the receptors is a man between 50 and 59 years old with acute or convalescent COVID-19. Each CDR3 is given with its conserved first and last residue. D genes are given only for firm matches. Only some rows state a clone size, as once, few, many or a class for expanded clones.

V gene	D gene	clone size	J gene	CDR3 DNA	CDR3 protein
TRBV19	TRBD1	-	TRBJ1-5	TGTGCCAGTAGTATTTGGGACAGAGCCAATCAGCCCCAGCATTTT	CASSIWDRANQPQHF
TRBV19	-	-	TRBJ1-6	TGTGCCAGTAGTATAGAGGGGAGACTTTCACCCCTCCACTTT	CASSIEGRLSPLHF
TRBV7-9	TRBD2	-	TRBJ2-3	TGTGCCAGCAGCTTAGGAACTAGCGGGGGGCGCACAGATACGCAGTATTTT	CASSLGTSGGRTDTQYF
TRBV28	TRBD2	-	TRBJ2-7	TGTGCCAGCAGTCGAGGAAGGACTAGCGGGAGGGGGTACGAGCAGTACTTC	CASSRGRTSGRGYEQYF
TRBV19	-	-	TRBJ2-5	TGTGCCAGTAGGGACTTCGGGGGTAGTGAAGAGACCCAGTACTTC	CASRDFGGSEETQYF
TRBV13	-	-	TRBJ2-3	TGTGCCAGCAGCCGTCTAGATCGTGCAGATACGCAGTATTTT	CASSRLDRADTQYF
TRBV27	-	-	TRBJ1-6	TGTGCCAGCAGTTTCGAGAGGAGTTCACCCCTCCACTTT	CASSFERSSPLHF
TRBV28	-	-	TRBJ1-5	TGTGCCAGCAGTTTTCGGCGCAGGGGAGATCAGCCCCAGCATTTT	CASSFRRRGDQPQHF
TRBV28	-	-	TRBJ1-4	TGTGCCAGCAGTTTCGCGGGGACTAGGGAAAAACTGTTTTTT	CASSFAGTREKLFF
TRBV2	-	-	TRBJ2-3	TGTGCCAGCAGTGAACAACAATTTAGCACAGATACGCAGTATTTT	CASSEQQFSTDTQYF
TRBV4-3	TRBD2	-	TRBJ2-2	TGCGCCAGCAGCCAAGAACCCCTAGCGGGCTCGAACACCGGGGAGCTGTTTTTT	CASSQEPLAGSNTGELFF
TRBV19	-	-	TRBJ1-2	TGTGCCAGTAGTATCCGCGAGGGTTGGGCTGACTATGGCTACACCTTC	CASSIREGWADYGYTF
TRBV28	-	-	TRBJ2-5	TGTGCCAGCAGTTTGCCGGTGGGCGTAGAGACCCAGTACTTC	CASSLPVGVETQYF
TRBV28	-	-	TRBJ1-5	TGTGCCAGCAGCAGGACAGTTCTTAGCAATCAGCCCCAGCATTTT	CASSRTVLSNQPQHF
TRBV5-1	TRBD1	-	TRBJ2-7	TGCGCCAGCAGCCCTGATACCGGGACAGGGGAGCCCTACGAGCAGTACTTC	CASSPDTGTGEPYEQYF
TRBV7-8	TRBD1	-	TRBJ2-1	TGTGCCAGCAGCCCAACAGGACAGGGCTCCTACAATGAGCAGTTCTTC	CASSPTGQGSYNEQFF
TRBV11-3	TRBD2	-	TRBJ2-2	TGTGCCAGCAGCGGCGGGCTAGCGGGAGGGGTCGGGGAGCTGTTTTTT	CASSGGLAGGVGELFF
TRBV7-3	TRBD1	-	TRBJ1-6	TGTGCCAGCAGCTTGATAGGGGGCGGTTCACCCCTCCACTTT	CASSLIGGGSPLHF
TRBV5-6	TRBD2	-	TRBJ2-2	TGTGCCAGCAGCTTGCTCGGGAGGGGTGGCGACGGGGAGCTGTTTTTT	CASSLLGRGGDGELFF
TRBV5-8	-	-	TRBJ2-7	TGTGCCAGCAGCAACAGACACGGCTCCTACGAGCAGTACTTC	CASSNRHGSYEQYF
TRBV5-1	-	-	TRBJ2-6	TGCGCCAGCAGTTCTCAGGGGTCAGGGGCCAACGTCCTGACTTTC	CASSSQGSGANVLTF
TRBV28	TRBD2	-	TRBJ2-7	TGTGCCAGCAGCCCAGGCGGGAGGTACGAGCAGTACTTC	CASSPGGRYEQYF
TRBV5-6	-	few	TRBJ1-5	TGTGCCAGCAGCTTGCGCAAGGGAGGCAATCAGCCCCAGCATTTT	CASSLRKGGNQPQHF
TRBV2	-	-	TRBJ1-6	TGTGCCAGCAGTGAAGCGGCAGGGTGGAATAATTCACCCCTCCACTTT	CASSEAAGWNNSPLHF
TRBV5-1	TRBD1	-	TRBJ2-3	TGCGCCACCCGGACAGGGGGGATAACAGATACGCAGTATTTT	CATRTGGITDTQYF
TRBV12-3/TRBV12-4	-	-	TRBJ1-1	TGTGCCATACAGACAGGAGTAAACACTGAAGCTTTCTTT	CAIQTGVNTEAFF
TRBV3-1/TRBV3-2	-	once	TRBJ1-6	TGTGCCAGCAGCCAAGGGTTAAGAAGGACAGAATCACCCCTCCACTTT	CASSQGLRRTESPLHF
TRBV5-6	TRBD1	-	TRBJ1-2	TGTGCCAGCAGCTGGGGACAGAATAACTATGGCTACACCTTC	CASSWGQNNYGYTF
TRBV7-6	-	-	TRBJ2-5	TGTGCCAGCAGCTTAGACAGGGCTGGGACCCAGTACTTC	CASSLDRAGTQYF
TRBV5-8	TRBD2	-	TRBJ2-7	TGTGCCAGCAGGACACTAGCGGGATCCTACGAGCAGTACTTC	CASRTLAGSYEQYF
TRBV9	TRBD2	-	TRBJ2-5	TGTGCCAGCAGCATTAGCGGGAGGCCCCAAGAGACCCAGTACTTC	CASSISGRPQETQYF
TRBV4-2	-	-	TRBJ2-1	TGTGCCAGCACCCCGGCGGGCACCTACAATGAGCAGTTCTTC	CASTPAGTYNEQFF
TRBV27	TRBD2	-	TRBJ2-3	TGTGCCAGCAGTTCTGGACTAGCGGGAGCAGATACGCAGTATTTT	CASSSGLAGADTQYF
TRBV11-3	-	-	TRBJ2-2	TGTGCCAGCAGCCGGGATGGCACCGGGGAGCTGTTTTTT	CASSRDGTGELFF
TRBV24-1	-	-	TRBJ2-2	TGTGCCACCAGTGACCCCGGACTTAACACCGGGGAGCTGTTTTTT	CATSDPGLNTGELFF
TRBV28	-	once	TRBJ2-5	TGTGCCAGCAGTTTCGGGTACCAAGAGACCCAGTACTTC	CASSFGYQETQYF
TRBV11-2	-	-	TRBJ2-7	TGTGCCAGCAGCGCCAGGACAGACACCTCCTACGAGCAGTACTTC	CASSARTDTSYEQYF
TRBV6-1	TRBD2	-	TRBJ2-3	TGTGCCAGCAGTGTCAGACTAGCGGGCCACGGGCCCCCAGATACGCAGTATTTT	CASSVRLAGHGPPDTQYF
TRBV15	-	-	TRBJ1-6	TGTGCCACCAGCAGAGATCCCCCAGTTAATTCACCCCTCCACTTT	CATSRDPPVNSPLHF
TRBV20-1	-	-	TRBJ1-5	TGCAGTGCTAGTTCTCGGACAAGGGGCAATCAGCCCCAGCATTTT	CSASSRTRGNQPQHF
TRBV12-5	TRBD1	-	TRBJ2-3	TGTGCTAGTGGTTTGATAGGGGGCGCCGGCACAGATACGCAGTATTTT	CASGLIGGAGTDTQYF
TRBV5-1	-	-	TRBJ1-1	TGCGCCAGTCGAGGGTACGGGGGCACTGAAGCTTTCTTT	CASRGYGGTEAFF
TRBV12-3/TRBV12-4	TRBD1	few	TRBJ2-2	TGTGCCAGCAGCAAGGGGGCAGGCGGGGAGCTGTTTTTT	CASSKGAGGELFF
TRBV28	TRBD1	-	TRBJ2-2	TGTGCCAGCAGTGAGACAGGGGGTAACACCGGGGAGCTGTTTTTT	CASSETGGNTGELFF
TRBV6-1	TRBD2	-	TRBJ2-7	TGTGCCAGCAGTGAAATGGCTAGCGGGAGCTACGAGCAGTACTTC	CASSEMASGSYEQYF
TRBV10-3	TRBD2	-	TRBJ2-2	TGTGCCATCAGGGGGGCTAGCGGGAGCACCGGGGAGCTGTTTTTT	CAIRGASGSTGELFF
TRBV5-1	TRBD1	-	TRBJ2-1	TGCGCCAGCAGCTGGGGACAGGGGGCAGTCTCCTACAATGAGCAGTTCTTC	CASSWGQGAVSYNEQFF
TRBV7-8	-	-	TRBJ2-1	TGTGCCAGCACATATTTAGGACTCACCCGAAATGAGCAGTTCTTC	CASTYLGLTRNEQFF
TRBV5-4	-	-	TRBJ2-3	TGTGCCAGCAGCTTGATAGCTAGCACAGATACGCAGTATTTT	CASSLIASTDTQYF
TRBV11-2	TRBD1	-	TRBJ2-3	TGTGCCAGCAGCTGGGGACAGATTAGCACAGATACGCAGTATTTT	CASSWGQISTDTQYF
TRBV19	TRBD1	-	TRBJ2-3	TGTGCCAGTAGCCTACTCGGACAGGGGATGTGGGATACGCAGTATTTT	CASSLLGQGMWDTQYF
TRBV10-3	TRBD1	-	TRBJ1-2	TGTGCCATCAGTGAGTACGACAGGGGTGGCTACACCTTC	CAISEYDRGGYTF
TRBV19	TRBD1	-	TRBJ2-5	TGTGCCAGTAGTTCCCTACGGACAGGGGGCATGGAGACCCAGTACTTC	CASSSLRTGGMETQYF
TRBV5-1	-	-	TRBJ2-7	TGCGCCAGTAGTTCCCAGGGCTACGAGCAGTACTTC	CASSSQGYEQYF
TRBV9	-	-	TRBJ2-7	TGTGCCAGCAGCCCACTAACAAGCTCCTACGAGCAGTACTTC	CASSPLTSSYEQYF